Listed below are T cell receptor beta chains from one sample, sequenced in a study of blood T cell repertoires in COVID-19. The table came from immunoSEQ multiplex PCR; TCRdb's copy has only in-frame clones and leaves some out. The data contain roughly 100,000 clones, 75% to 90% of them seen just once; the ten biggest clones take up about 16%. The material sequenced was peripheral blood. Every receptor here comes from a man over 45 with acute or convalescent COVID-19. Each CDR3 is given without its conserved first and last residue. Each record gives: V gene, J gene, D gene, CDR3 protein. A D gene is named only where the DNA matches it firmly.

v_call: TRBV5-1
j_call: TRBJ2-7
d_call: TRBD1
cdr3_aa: ASRAGTGGSYEQY

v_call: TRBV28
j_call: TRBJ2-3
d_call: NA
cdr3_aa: ASSLVADTDTQY

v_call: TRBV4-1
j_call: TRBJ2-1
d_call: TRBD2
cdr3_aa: ASSQSSGDSYNEQF

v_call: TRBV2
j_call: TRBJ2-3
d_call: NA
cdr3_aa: ASSVSDTQY

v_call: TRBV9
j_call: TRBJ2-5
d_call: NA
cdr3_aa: ASSITGSGTQY

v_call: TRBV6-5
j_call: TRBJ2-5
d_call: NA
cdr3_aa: ASSYGLAETQY

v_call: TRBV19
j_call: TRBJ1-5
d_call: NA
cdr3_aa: ASSIAYQPQH

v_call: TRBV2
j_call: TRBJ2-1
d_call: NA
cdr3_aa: ASSERQSYNEQF

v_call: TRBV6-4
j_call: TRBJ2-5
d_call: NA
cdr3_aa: ASTVLEETQY

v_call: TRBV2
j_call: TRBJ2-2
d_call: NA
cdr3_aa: ASSEAGGELF

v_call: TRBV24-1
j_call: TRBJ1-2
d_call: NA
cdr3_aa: ATSPGLGYGYT

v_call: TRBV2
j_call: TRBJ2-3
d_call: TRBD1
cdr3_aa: ASSPSGQGTDTQY

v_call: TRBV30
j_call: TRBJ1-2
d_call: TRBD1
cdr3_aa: AWSATGAYGYT

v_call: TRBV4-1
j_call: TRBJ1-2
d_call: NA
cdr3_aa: ASSQLVAGFGYGYT

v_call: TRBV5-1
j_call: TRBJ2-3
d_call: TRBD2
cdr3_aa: ASSFGLAAGDTQY

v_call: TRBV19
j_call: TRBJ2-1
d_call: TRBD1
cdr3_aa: ASRTGVEQF

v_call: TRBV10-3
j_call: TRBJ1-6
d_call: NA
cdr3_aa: AIRQDTSNSPLH

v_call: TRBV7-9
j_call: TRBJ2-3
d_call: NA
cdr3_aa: ASSLAPRRDFYTDTQY

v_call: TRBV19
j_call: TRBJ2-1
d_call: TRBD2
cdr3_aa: ACPLLAGGVHNEQF

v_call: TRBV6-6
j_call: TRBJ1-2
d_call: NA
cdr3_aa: ASSSSQGMRGYT

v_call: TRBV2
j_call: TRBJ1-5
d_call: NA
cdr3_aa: ASRAYSNQPQH

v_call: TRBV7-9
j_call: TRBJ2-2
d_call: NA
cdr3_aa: ASSSQGTGELF

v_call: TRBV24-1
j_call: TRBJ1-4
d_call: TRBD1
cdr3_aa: ATSEFTGVREKLF

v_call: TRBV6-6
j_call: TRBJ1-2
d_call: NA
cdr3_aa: ASSYAQGRNYGYT

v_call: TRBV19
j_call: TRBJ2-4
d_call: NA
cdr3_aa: ASTETGVGKNIQY

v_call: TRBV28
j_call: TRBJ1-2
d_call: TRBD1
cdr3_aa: ASSFDREYGYT

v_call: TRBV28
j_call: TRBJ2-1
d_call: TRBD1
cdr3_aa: ASSLTPTGDIGNEQF

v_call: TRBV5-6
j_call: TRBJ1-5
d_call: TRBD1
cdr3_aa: ASSLGNRGQPQH

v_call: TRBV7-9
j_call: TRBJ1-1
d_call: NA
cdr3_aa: ASSTPGSGTEAF

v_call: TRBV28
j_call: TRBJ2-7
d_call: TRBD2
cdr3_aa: ASSSLPGASGRAGAIYEQY

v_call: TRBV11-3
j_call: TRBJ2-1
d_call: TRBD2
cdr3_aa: ASSIAGGPDNEQF

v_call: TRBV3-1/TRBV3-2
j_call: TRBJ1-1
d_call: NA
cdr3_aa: ASSQPKGVNTEAF

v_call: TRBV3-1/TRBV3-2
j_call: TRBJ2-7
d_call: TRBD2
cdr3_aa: ASSQDRRLAGEQY

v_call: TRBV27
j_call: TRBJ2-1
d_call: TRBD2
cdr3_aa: ASSLAGNNEQF

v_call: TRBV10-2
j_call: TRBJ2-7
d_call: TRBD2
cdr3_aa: ASSADWLSGSG

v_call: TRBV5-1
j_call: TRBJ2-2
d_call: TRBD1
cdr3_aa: ASSPQGTGGITGELF

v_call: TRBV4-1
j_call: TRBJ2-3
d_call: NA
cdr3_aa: ASSQDTGWGTDTQY

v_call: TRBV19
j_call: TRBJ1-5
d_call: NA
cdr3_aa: ATDLGSNQPQH

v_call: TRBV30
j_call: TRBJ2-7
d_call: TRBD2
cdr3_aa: AWSAPRPGGVSYEQY

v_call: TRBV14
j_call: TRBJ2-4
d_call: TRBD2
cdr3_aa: ASSQGSGRAKNIQY

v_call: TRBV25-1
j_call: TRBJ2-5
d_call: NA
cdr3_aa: ASSEVDRQETQY

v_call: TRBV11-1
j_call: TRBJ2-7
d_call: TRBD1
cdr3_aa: ASSASGTGVYEQY

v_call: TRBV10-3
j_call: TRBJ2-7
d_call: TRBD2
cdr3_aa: AISEAGASYEQY

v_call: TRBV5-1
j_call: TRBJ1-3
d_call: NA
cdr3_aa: ASSRSGPQAEGGNTIY

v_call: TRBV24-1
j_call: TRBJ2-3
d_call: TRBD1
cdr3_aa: ATSDTGQGSTDTQY

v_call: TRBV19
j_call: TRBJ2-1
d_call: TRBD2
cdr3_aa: ASSMLAGGTEQF

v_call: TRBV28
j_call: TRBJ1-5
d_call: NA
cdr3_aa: ASSLWGQKNQPQH

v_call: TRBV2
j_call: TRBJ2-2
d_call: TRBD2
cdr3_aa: ASASGNTGELF

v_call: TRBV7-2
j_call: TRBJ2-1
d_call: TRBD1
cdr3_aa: ASSLGTDYNEQF

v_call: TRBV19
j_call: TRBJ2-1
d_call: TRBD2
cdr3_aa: ASSIDHGGNEQF

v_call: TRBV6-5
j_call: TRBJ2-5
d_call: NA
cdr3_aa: ASRLRGYQETQY

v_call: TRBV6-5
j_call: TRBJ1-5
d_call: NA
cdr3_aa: ASSTSRVQPQH

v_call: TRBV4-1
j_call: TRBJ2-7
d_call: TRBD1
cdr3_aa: ASSQVQGRGSYEQY